This T cell receptor (beta chain) stems from a study of shared clonotypes between healthy human individuals. General study results and limits: Of the naive CD4 clonotypes, around 5.2% were shared across a handful of donors.

With respect to this clone: Its target is unknown. Other DNA variants within this sample encode the same CDR3.

The protocol was immunoSEQ multiplex PCR, while the TCRdb copy is restricted to in-frame clones and leaves out a portion. The sample lists fewer than 200,000 clones; 65% to 70% were seen once. The sample consisted of memory CD4+ T cells sorted from blood. The subset: CD45RA-negative fraction. This clonotype was obtained from a man aged 25-45 years in good health.

The CDR3 coding sequence is TGTGCCAGCAGTCAGACAGGGAATCAGCCCCAGCATTTT. Encoded protein: CASSQTGNQPQHF. The chain recombines TRBV6-6 with TRBJ1-5, with TRBD1 matching over 7 bases. Per germline, CDR1 MNHNY and CDR2 SVGAGI (reference sequence). The CDR3 extends over 13 amino acids. Losses at the gene ends were 5 bases for V and 4 bases for J; bases not matched to a gene: 2.